This T cell receptor beta chain emerged from a study of blood T cells in healthy people across ages (dated by TCRdb to the mid-2010s). With respect to the entire study: In model experiments, template switching captured about one uniquely barcoded TCR beta cDNA molecule for every two T cells. Using deep sequencing normalized with unique cDNA molecular identifiers, the study measured how TCR beta repertoire diversity changes with age. The donors were divided into four age groups: young (average around 17 years), middle-aged (around 41), aged (approximately 62) and long-lived (roughly 82). The study analyzed two additional independent replicas of 1 million unique cDNA reads from the same blood draw for two donors, one aged 18 to 30 and one aged 80 or older. General conclusions and limits of the study: Conclusive comparison of naive and antigen-experienced compartments was prevented by the profiling of bulk unsorted PBMCs. Estimates of total diversity based on one million sequenced T cells were regarded as lower bounds and as underestimates. Observed TCR beta diversity correlated strongly with the percentage of naive T cells measured by flow cytometry. As age increased, observed TCR beta diversity per million T cells dropped in a roughly linear way, and a significant reduction was already evident by age about 40. The CMV infection status of donors was not known, potentially confounding age-related changes in expanded clonotypes. Compared with the aged group, more naive CD4+ T cells, fewer expanded clones and increased TCR diversity were shown by the long-lived group, suggesting age selection.

The donors were 40 or so Caucasian individuals from Russia, aged roughly 6 to 100 years, who were systemically healthy. Approximately 11 milliliters of peripheral blood were drawn from each donor into EDTA-treated Vacutainer tubes. Ficoll-Paque density-gradient centrifugation was used to isolate PBMCs, with at least 7 million obtained per sample. Trizol reagent was used to extract total RNA from PBMCs, with at least 5 micrograms per sample. Naive CD45RAhigh/CD27high T cell percentages were measured by flow cytometry on a PBMC aliquot from every donor. Library generation was performed with 5' RACE. For sequencing, an Illumina HiSeq 2500 was employed. A second PCR of roughly 6 to 11 cycles was run with a J-beta primer mix and a sample-barcoded 5' primer. Each TCR beta cDNA molecule received a unique molecular identifier from a template-switch 5' adaptor carrying 12 random nucleotides. Each sample yielded at least 2.5 million CDR3-containing paired-end reads. All of the RNA was converted into first-strand cDNA using the Mint cDNA synthesis kit, with a TRBC-specific oligonucleotide serving as the primer. Following uracil-DNA glycosylase treatment, a first 18-cycle PCR with universal primers M1SS and BC2_uni_R was performed on all cDNA. The original pipeline was this. Normalization of each sample was performed by random selection of 1 million high-quality reads, each carrying a distinct molecular identifier. Reads sharing molecular identifiers were discarded rather than binned into consensus sequences. CDR3 identification, clonotype clustering and error correction used MiTCR with a Q25 quality threshold and the strictest error-elimination algorithm. A nonparametric unseen species model with Euler transformation was used to estimate a lower bound on total TCR beta diversity. Using fastp at Q25 and MiXCR, TCRdb reprocessed the public reads and kept productive beta chains. Each record represents a unique CDR3 protein, reported with the most common genes and DNA among its rows. The V and J calls come from TCRdb's annotation, not from the publication. For this sample the table gives hundreds of thousands of distinct CDR3 sequences, of which about 27% were detected only once. The top ten constitute 3% to 4% of the sample.

Points on this clonotype: Its antigen is currently not known. No base-level quality is on record; no much larger clone is a single base apart.

V and J are trimmed by 7 bases and 7 bases, and the gene matches miss 7 bases of the junction. From the cysteine up to the phenylalanine, the CDR3 has a length of 13 residues. Here the CDR3 DNA is all that survives: 39 bases in frame from base 1. CDR1 and CDR2 are read off the germline V gene as SQVTM and ANQGSEA. This same sample was also taken into another study, of T cells of mothers and their children. The second paper further reports: The donors were nine systemically healthy Caucasian individuals, made up of three mothers and their six children. cDNA synthesis consumed the entire amount of extracted RNA, loaded at about 1.5 ug RNA in each 15 ul reaction. Sample barcodes and 2-4 random nucleotides were added via the M1S primer in the second PCR. Over 10 million TCR beta CDR3 reads came from each mother, compared with approximately 3 million reads from each child. Thymic selection shapes the output of TCR recombination in a similar way in related and unrelated pairs, and inherited differences have a minor effect. Normalized repertoire overlap was always found to be slightly, but never significantly, higher in related mother-child pairs than in unrelated mother-child pairs. Persistent microchimeric T cell clones were not detected, at a sensitivity of 85 to 100 clones per million clonotypes. To look for features that set related mother-child pairs apart from unrelated individuals, the researchers ran deep NGS to compare the TCR beta repertoires of mothers and children. Mothers averaged roughly 36 +/- 4 years of age and children averaged around 11 +/- 4 years. After adapter ligation was performed with NEBNext reagents, the libraries were sequenced on an Illumina HiSeq 2000 with 100+100 nt paired-end reads. To avoid cross-contamination, the mother libraries and the child libraries were prepared a month apart and sequenced in separate runs. For each donor, between about 500,000 and 2,100,000 distinct TCR beta clonotypes were identified. Naive TCR beta clonotypes were estimated from low-frequency clonotypes matched to each donor's FACS-determined naive share, without sorting.

The TCR comes from a boy aged 2-9 years in good health. The V gene is TRBV29-1 and the J gene is TRBJ1-4; 9 nucleotides in the junction match TRBD1. Sequencing was done on a sample of blood. The CDR3 sequence is CSGRDRAAEKLFF. The sequence in DNA is TGCAGCGGCAGGGACAGGGCGGCTGAAAAACTGTTTTTT.